A selection of T cell receptor beta chains follows, all from one sample in a study of blood T cell repertoires in COVID-19. Sequencing used immunoSEQ multiplex PCR; TCRdb keeps in-frame clones, though not all of them. This table holds some 210,000 clones, about 83% found once. Sequenced material: peripheral blood. These receptors all come from a woman aged 45-65 years with active or convalescent COVID-19. The CDR3 runs from the conserved cysteine through the conserved F or W.

>TRBV5-5|TRBJ2-1
CASSLEQGLYNEQFF
>TRBV24-1|TRBJ1-2
CATSDLSRVGGYTF
>TRBV29-1|TRBJ2-2
CSVDPPPGGTGELFF
>TRBV6-6|TRBJ1-3
CASRTGTITGNTIYF
>TRBV10-3|TRBJ1-1
CAISRDRNTEAFF
>TRBV15|TRBJ2-5
CATSREWGTTAETQYF
>TRBV24-1|TRBJ1-5
CATRGHTVQQPQHF
>TRBV20-1|TRBJ2-3
CSARVADTQYF
>TRBV24-1|TRBJ1-4
CATSDYGGPF
>TRBV13|TRBJ2-5
CASSLGLGQARETQYF
>TRBV27|TRBJ2-3
CASSWGRRADTQYF
>TRBV6-1|TRBJ1-1
CASSEPGGMNTEAFF
>TRBV7-9|TRBJ2-1
CASSFGNEQFF
>TRBV7-9|TRBJ2-3
CASRQGLAGPPLSADTQYF
>TRBV18|TRBJ2-3
CASSPDRSDTQYF
>TRBV10-1|TRBJ2-3
CASSESYRDRGPDTQYF
>TRBV18|TRBJ1-4
CASSPRVGDALGNEKLFF
>TRBV24-1|TRBJ2-5
CATSDLDSSQETQYF
>TRBV28|TRBJ1-2
CASSFRAGYGYTF
>TRBV2|TRBJ1-3
CASSIDLRNTIYF
>TRBV6-4|TRBJ1-1
CASSRYPWDREEAFF
>TRBV7-2|TRBJ1-2
CASSVTGGNYGYTF
>TRBV27|TRBJ2-5
CASSTVGETQYF